This passage covers 21 T cell receptor beta chains from one sample sequenced in a study of breast tumors, draining lymph nodes, adjacent tissues. TCRdb called the multiplex PCR reads again in MiXCR, with one record for every CDR3 protein. This table holds about 180,000 distinct CDR3 sequences, around a third found once. Samples came from axillary lymph nodes draining the breast cancer. Sequencing was done on a sample of axillary lymph node tissue. The receptors originated from a female donor with breast cancer. Some clones in this sample may be carry-over from other donors' samples.

As for this clonotype: Sequence at one end of the junction differs from germline and may be a read error. The chain joins TRBV6-5 to TRBJ1-5; D gene uncertain. Germline CDR1 and CDR2: MNHEY and SVGAGI. CDR3 length: 17 amino acids. DNA for the CDR3: TGTGCCGGCAGTTACGAGACGCCATCAACGTCAAATCAGCCCCAGCATTTT. The encoded protein is CAGSYETPSTSNQPQHF.

CDR3 amino acids: CAVSPGRGSYEQYF. The CDR3 region has the DNA TGTGCCGTCAGTCCCGGCAGGGGCTCTTACGAGCAGTACTTC. The rearrangement links TRBV6-4 to TRBJ2-7; D might be TRBD1 (6 bases). The CDR3 is 14 residues long. The germline V gene encodes CDR1 MRHNA and CDR2 SNTAGT. V lost 11 bases, J lost 4 bases, and 21 bases lay in between.

This clonotype was detected ten times or more. The chain recombines TRBV18 with TRBJ1-5; the D gene is possibly TRBD1 (5 bases). CDR3 size: 15 residues. Germline loops: CDR1 KGHSH, CDR2 LQKENI. V was pared by 4 bases and J by 4 bases, with 14 bases between. CDR3 DNA sequence: TGTGCCAGCTCACGGGGGGGGATAGGAAATCAGCCCCAGCATTTT. The encoded protein is CASSRGGIGNQPQHF.

This clonotype was observed many times. This sequence joins TRBV7-3 and TRBJ2-1; possible D gene TRBD1, 8 bases. V was trimmed by 5 bases and J by 9 bases, leaving 14 bases between them. The germline V gene has CDR1 SGHTA and CDR2 FQGTGA. The CDR3 consists of 13 residues. CDR3: CASSPTGEGEQFF. The CDR3, as DNA: TGTGCCAGCAGCCCGACAGGGGAGGGTGAGCAGTTCTTC.

The chain couples TRBV6-2 or TRBV6-3 to TRBJ2-2; 7 bases fit TRBD2. The length of the CDR3 is 16 residues. Germline V gene sequence: CDR1 MNHEY, CDR2 SVGEGT. Trimming removed 5 bases from V and 5 bases from J; junction bases left unmatched: 11. CDR3 sequence (DNA): TGTGCCAGCAGTCACGTCGGGAGGCAAGAAACCGGGGAGCTGTTTTTT. It translates to CASSHVGRQETGELFF.

This clonotype was seen ten or more times. The V gene is TRBV20-1, the J gene TRBJ1-2; no firm D call. Trimming removed 2 bases at V and 7 bases at J, with 8 bases between. The CDR3 runs 11 residues. Germline V gene data show CDR1 as DFQATT and CDR2 as SNEGSKA (reference sequence). CDR3: CSARPVFGYTF. DNA of the CDR3: TGCAGTGCTAGACCGGTCTTTGGCTACACCTTC.

This clonotype was seen at least ten times. V usage is TRBV7-2 and J usage is TRBJ1-5; possibly TRBD1 for D (6 bases). The CDR3 covers 16 residues. CDR1 is SGHTA, CDR2 FQGNSA, per germline. Trimming stripped 5 bases from V and 7 bases from J, with 21 bases between. The CDR3 DNA reads TGTGCCAGCAGCCCAGGGGTCTCAGGAGGAAGGCAGCCCCAGCATTTT. Amino acids: CASSPGVSGGRQPQHF.

At least ten counts were recorded for this clonotype. The chain employs TRBV4-2 and TRBJ2-5; D ambiguous. CDR3 length: 13 amino acids. Germline assignment: CDR1 LGHNA and CDR2 YNFKEQ. Trimming took off 1 base at V and 4 bases at J, with 7 bases between the two ends. CDR3 protein: CASSQVRGETQYF. CDR3 coding DNA: TGTGCCAGCAGCCAAGTTAGAGGAGAGACCCAGTACTTC.

This sequence joins TRBV18 and TRBJ2-1; possible D gene TRBD1, 6 bases. Germline V gives CDR1 KGHSH, CDR2 LQKENI. This CDR3 comprises 13 residues. Trimming removed 2 bases from V and 9 bases from J, with 11 bases in between. The DNA for the CDR3 is TGTGCCAGCTCACCAACAGGGTTGACTGAGCAGTTCTTC. This codes for CASSPTGLTEQFF.

This clonotype has a count of ten or more. The chain is built from TRBV7-3 and TRBJ2-3; D is possibly TRBD1 (6 bases). CDR3 length: 15 residues. Germline CDR1 and CDR2: SGHTA and FQGTGA. V was pared by 7 bases and J by 0 bases, with 14 bases between. This CDR3 is CASKETGSSTDTQYF. The CDR3 region has the DNA TGTGCCAGCAAAGAGACAGGCTCTAGCACAGATACGCAGTATTTT.

The chain joins TRBV18 to TRBJ1-1, with no clear D. This CDR3 has 14 amino acids. Germline V gene lookup returns CDR1 KGHSH and CDR2 LQKENI. V lost 3 bases and J 3 bases, leaving 11 bases between the germline ends. CDR3 protein: CASSPPSQDTEAFF. CDR3 DNA: TGTGCCAGCTCACCTCCCAGCCAAGACACTGAAGCTTTCTTT.

This clonotype was picked up many times. The chain joins TRBV6-6 to TRBJ1-6; the D gene is possibly TRBD1 (5 bases). This CDR3 is built from 18 residues. Germline loops: CDR1 MNHNY, CDR2 SVGAGI (reference sequence). Trimming left V 2 bases short and J 9 bases short, with 23 bases between. CDR3 sequence: CASSYNRFEGLKCSPLHF. The CDR3, as DNA: TGTGCCAGCAGTTACAATCGGTTCGAGGGGCTAAAATGTTCACCCCTCCACTTT.

This clonotype was observed at least ten times. This chain joins TRBV30 and TRBJ1-3; D gene uncertain. The CDR3 spans 11 residues. CDR1 and CDR2 from the germline V gene are GTSNPN and SVGIG (reference sequence). Between the trimmed V and J ends, which lost 4 bases and 8 bases, there was a span of 9 bases. The chain's CDR3 is CAWTAGYTIYF. The CDR3 DNA reads as TGTGCCTGGACGGCAGGATACACCATATATTTT. The variable domain in full, with the rest retrieved from reference TRBV30 and TRBJ1-3, is SQTIHQWPATLVQPVGSPLSLECTVEGTSNPNLYWYRQAAGRGLQLLFYSVGIGQISSEVPQNLSASRPQDRQFILSSKKLLLSDSGFYLCAWTAGYTIYFGEGSWLTVV.

About this clonotype: A single base separates this from a much larger clone, so it may be a read error. The rearrangement links TRBV18 to TRBJ2-2; 10 bases agree with TRBD2. This CDR3 spans 16 amino acids. V lost 3 bases to trimming and J lost 5 bases; unmatched junction nucleotides: 6. Germline V CDR1 and CDR2: KGHSH, LQKENI. The CDR3 is CASSPASGSGTGELFF. The CDR3 coding sequence is TGTGCCAGCTCACCGGCTAGCGGGAGTGGAACCGGGGAGCTGTTTTTT.

The gene calls are TRBV4-1 and TRBJ2-5, with D perhaps matching TRBD1 or TRBD2 (6 bases each). The germline V gene encodes CDR1 MGHRA and CDR2 YSYEKL. The V end lost 0 bases, the J end lost 1 base, and 9 bases lay between the germline ends. CDR3 size: 15 residues. The CDR3 spells CASSQDGGLQETQYF. DNA of the CDR3: TGCGCCAGCAGCCAAGATGGGGGGCTCCAAGAGACCCAGTACTTC.

Many counts were recorded for this clonotype. The V gene is TRBV7-6, the J gene TRBJ2-5, with a weak D call TRBD2 (6 bases). The germline V and J ends were trimmed by 0 bases and 7 bases, with 18 bases remaining between them. Germline lookup yields CDR1 SGHVS and CDR2 FNYEAQ. This CDR3 comprises 16 residues. The CDR3 loop is CASSLALAPRSGTQYF. The CDR3 coding sequence is TGTGCCAGCAGCTTAGCGCTAGCGCCTCGCTCGGGGACCCAGTACTTC.

This clonotype was recorded many times. The V and J genes are TRBV7-2 and TRBJ1-2; no firm D call. V lost 1 base to trimming and J lost 6 bases, with 12 bases between them. Germline V gives CDR1 SGHTA, CDR2 FQGNSA. The CDR3 covers 14 residues. The CDR3 is CASSLEVSGHGYTF. In DNA, the CDR3 is TGTGCCAGCAGCTTAGAGGTATCCGGGCATGGCTACACCTTC.

This clonotype was detected many times. The chain employs TRBV4-1 and TRBJ2-1; tentatively, D is TRBD2 (5 bases). Germline V gene lookup returns CDR1 MGHRA and CDR2 YSYEKL. This CDR3 is 15 amino acids long. Deletions cut 1 base from V and 0 bases from J, with 7 bases between. CDR3 in DNA: TGCGCCAGCAGCCAAGTTACTAGCTCCTACAATGAGCAGTTCTTC. The encoded protein is CASSQVTSSYNEQFF.

This clonotype was seen many times. This chain links TRBV5-4 with TRBJ2-5, with D tentatively TRBD2 (6 bases). The CDR3 sequence is 15 residues long. V lost 4 bases, J lost 4 bases, and 17 bases lay in between. In germline, CDR1 is SGHNT, CDR2 YYREEE (reference sequence). This CDR3 reads CASSPWARRGETQYF. CDR3 DNA: TGTGCCAGCAGCCCCTGGGCCAGGCGGGGAGAGACCCAGTACTTC.

The chain joins TRBV5-4 to TRBJ2-5; 15 bases are shared with TRBD2. Germline CDR1 and CDR2: SGHNT and YYREEE (reference sequence). Trimming removed 3 bases from V and 2 bases from J; junction bases left unmatched: 2. This CDR3 spans 16 amino acids. The CDR3 nucleotides read TGTGCCAGCAGCTCCGGGACTAGCGGGGGGCAAGAGACCCAGTACTTC. Its translation is CASSSGTSGGQETQYF.

In its sample, this clonotype is medium-sized (0.01 to 0.1%). This chain uses TRBV2 with TRBJ2-2; 7 nucleotides match TRBD1. V dropped 3 bases and J dropped 0; count of bases not matched to a gene: 7. The CDR3 sequence is 17 residues long. Germline lookup yields CDR1 SNHLY and CDR2 FYNNEI. This CDR3 reads CASSDGQALPNTGELFF. For the CDR3, the DNA is TGTGCCAGCAGTGATGGACAGGCCCTACCGAACACCGGGGAGCTGTTTTTT.